Listed here are 24 T cell receptor beta chains from one sample, sequenced in a study of cytomegalovirus exposure and HLA in healthy donors. Clones were read by immunoSEQ multiplex PCR, and TCRdb kept only the in-frame ones, dropping some. The sample lists around 91,000 clones; around 93% were seen once. Specimen: PBMCs. These TCRs come from a woman aged 30 to 39 in good health and CMV-seropositive.

Written as DNA, the CDR3 is TGTGCCAGCAGGGAGACAGGGTGGTACGAGCAGTACTTC. It yields the protein CASRETGWYEQYF. The chain carries TRBV7-2 and TRBJ2-7; 7 bases are shared with TRBD1. This CDR3 has 13 residues. The V and J ends lost 6 bases and 4 bases, in that order; junction bases with no gene match: 6. Germline lookup yields CDR1 SGHTA and CDR2 FQGNSA.

The chain links TRBV7-9 to TRBJ2-5; 14 positions agree with TRBD2. This CDR3 is 15 amino acids long. The V gene end was trimmed by 3 bases and the J gene end by 7 bases; junction bases not matched to a gene: 4. Germline V CDR1 and CDR2: SEHNR, FQNEAQ (reference sequence). The DNA for the CDR3 is TGTGCCAGCAGCTTGGGACTAGCGGGGGCAGGGACCCAGTACTTC. Translating gives CASSLGLAGAGTQYF.

This chain connects TRBV13 to TRBJ1-2, with D hard to call. The CDR3 spans 13 residues. From germline, CDR1 is PRHDT and CDR2 FYEKMQ (reference sequence). Between the trimmed V and J ends, which lost 5 bases and 5 bases, there was a span of 12 bases. CDR3 DNA sequence: TGTGCCAGCAGCGGCCGCACGGGGTATGGCTACACCTTC. This codes for CASSGRTGYGYTF.

CDR3 sequence reads: CASSSRFGKNIQYF. CDR3 DNA sequence: TGTGCCAGCAGCAGCAGGTTCGGCAAAAACATTCAGTACTTC. The chain links TRBV7-2 to TRBJ2-4; no firm D call. Germline CDR1 SGHTA, CDR2 FQGNSA. The length of the CDR3 is 14 residues. V shed 5 bases and J shed 3 bases, with 11 bases lying between them.

J is TRBJ2-7 and V is TRBV5-6, with 8 bases identical to TRBD1. Germline V gives CDR1 SGHDT, CDR2 YYEEEE. The trim removed 2 bases at V and 2 bases at J, leaving 3 bases unmatched. This CDR3 region has 14 residues. DNA for the CDR3: TGTGCCAGCAGCTTTCAGGGGGCCGCCTACGAGCAGTACTTC. Its protein is CASSFQGAAYEQYF.

The chain has TRBV18 and TRBJ1-5; D gene unclear. Germline V gene data show CDR1 as KGHSH and CDR2 as LQKENI. This CDR3 has 15 amino acids. Trimming took off 2 bases at V and 7 bases at J, with 15 bases between the two ends. CDR3 loop: CASSPGGPQEQPQHF. DNA of the CDR3: TGTGCCAGCTCACCAGGAGGCCCACAAGAGCAGCCCCAGCATTTT.

The genes are TRBV25-1 and TRBJ1-3, with D unresolved. CDR1 and CDR2 (germline): MGHDK, SYGVNS. The CDR3 is 14 residues long. Trimming took 3 bases from V and 0 from J, leaving 6 bases between them. In DNA, the CDR3 is TGTGCCAGCAGTGACGCGAGCTCTGGAAACACCATATATTTT. Amino acids: CASSDASSGNTIYF.

V is TRBV29-1 and J is TRBJ2-3; 7 bases are a match to TRBD1. J lost 2 bases, V lost 6 bases, and 20 bases had no gene match. The CDR3 has 18 residues. Per the germline V gene, CDR1 is SQVTM and CDR2 is ANQGSEA. CDR3 residues: CSVPDRVGRLAATDTQYF. The CDR3 DNA follows: TGCAGCGTCCCCGACAGGGTAGGTCGCCTCGCAGCCACAGATACGCAGTATTTT.

The chain links TRBV28 to TRBJ1-5; TRBD1 is a possible D gene (5 bases). This CDR3 contains 13 residues. Trimming removed 2 bases at V and 5 bases at J, with 7 bases between. Germline assignment: CDR1 MDHEN and CDR2 SYDVKM. This CDR3 is CASSLVGDQPQHF. The CDR3 nucleotides are TGTGCCAGCAGTTTAGTAGGGGATCAGCCCCAGCATTTT.

V is TRBV29-1 and J is TRBJ2-1; 9 bases match TRBD1. The CDR3 sequence is 14 residues long. In germline, CDR1 is SQVTM, CDR2 ANQGSEA. CDR3 DNA: TGCAGTGACGGGACAGGGAGCTCCTACAATGAGCAGTTCTTC. Translated, it gives CSDGTGSSYNEQFF.

The chain uses TRBV27 and TRBJ2-1, with TRBD2 identical over 8 bases. Germline loops: CDR1 MNHEY, CDR2 SMNVEV (reference sequence). With 3 bases clipped from V and 4 bases from J, the junction kept 11 bases outside the gene matches. This CDR3 region has 17 residues. The CDR3 sequence: CASSFYTRREDYNEQFF. The CDR3 DNA follows: TGTGCCAGCAGTTTTTATACTCGGCGGGAGGATTACAATGAGCAGTTCTTC.

The chain links TRBV28 to TRBJ2-5, with TRBD2 matching 11 bases. The V and J ends lost 8 bases and 3 bases, in that order; junction bases with no gene match: 11. CDR1 and CDR2 (germline): MDHEN, SYDVKM. The CDR3 is 16 amino acids. The CDR3 sequence: CASQEPGGLAEETQYF. CDR3 bases: TGTGCCAGCCAAGAACCCGGGGGACTAGCGGAAGAGACCCAGTACTTC.

The rearrangement joins TRBV7-9 to TRBJ2-7; D unresolved. The CDR3 has 11 amino acids. V gave up 5 bases and J gave up 2 bases, with 4 bases separating them. Germline V gene sequence: CDR1 SEHNR, CDR2 FQNEAQ (reference sequence). The CDR3 loop is CASSATYEQYF. CDR3 bases: TGTGCCAGCAGCGCGACCTACGAGCAGTACTTC.

The chain is built from TRBV15 and TRBJ1-5; 8 bases fit TRBD1. This CDR3 region has 15 residues. Germline CDR1 reads LNHNV; CDR2 reads YYDKDF (reference sequence). V was clipped by 4 bases and J by 6 bases; unmatched bases: 8. The CDR3 spells CATSKGGQGVQPQHF. In nucleotides, the CDR3 is TGTGCCACCAGCAAAGGTGGACAGGGCGTTCAGCCCCAGCATTTT. Combining the CDR3 with reference TRBV15 and TRBJ1-5 gives the whole variable domain DAMVIQNPRYQVTQFGKPVTLSCSQTLNHNVMYWYQQKSSQAPKLLFHYYDKDFNNEADTPDNFQSRRPNTSFCFLDIRSPGLGDTAMYLCATSKGGQGVQPQHFGDGTRLSIL.

The chain joins TRBV11-2 to TRBJ2-5, with D maybe TRBD2 (5 bases). This CDR3 has 14 amino acids. CDR1 and CDR2 from the germline V gene are SGHAT and FQNNGV. Trimming shortened V by 5 bases and J by 2 bases, and 12 bases separated the two germline ends. CDR3 sequence reads: CASSPLRGQETQYF. The CDR3 nucleotides read TGTGCCAGCAGCCCTCTCCGGGGACAAGAGACCCAGTACTTC.

The rearrangement joins TRBV28 to TRBJ1-4, with 8 nucleotides matching TRBD1. The CDR3 sequence is 15 residues long. Germline values: CDR1 MDHEN, CDR2 SYDVKM. V was pared by 6 bases and J by 5 bases, with 8 bases of the junction left unmatched. This chain's CDR3 is CASSPRTGRNEKLFF. The CDR3 nucleotides read TGTGCCAGCAGCCCAAGGACAGGGCGGAATGAAAAACTGTTTTTT.

The rearrangement links TRBV7-2 to TRBJ1-1; perhaps TRBD1 as D (5 bases). Germline V lookup: CDR1 SGHTA, CDR2 FQGNSA. The V end lost 4 bases, the J end lost 7 bases, and 13 bases lay between the germline ends. The CDR3 is 13 amino acids. The CDR3 bases are TGTGCCAGCAGCTACCCAAACGGGGGTGAAGCTTTCTTT. Translation gives CASSYPNGGEAFF. Supplemented by reference TRBV7-2 and TRBJ1-1, the full variable domain reads GAGVSQSPSNKVTEKGKDVELRCDPISGHTALYWYRQSLGQGLEFLIYFQGNSAPDKSGLPSDRFSAERTGGSVSTLTIQRTQQEDSAVYLCASSYPNGGEAFFGQGTRLTVV.

The chain couples TRBV7-9 to TRBJ2-5; D is ambiguous. Germline V CDR1 and CDR2: SEHNR, FQNEAQ (reference sequence). V gave up 0 bases and J gave up 5 bases, with 4 bases separating them. The CDR3 sequence is 12 residues long. The CDR3 is CASSLAGETQYF. The CDR3 DNA is TGTGCCAGCAGCTTAGCCGGGGAGACCCAGTACTTC.

The CDR3 protein is CASSISGTIHEQYF. DNA for the CDR3: TGTGCCAGTAGTATCTCCGGGACAATCCACGAGCAGTACTTC. The chain recombines TRBV19 with TRBJ2-7, with D perhaps matching TRBD1 (6 bases). The germline V gene has CDR1 LNHDA and CDR2 SQIVND (reference sequence). This CDR3 spans 14 amino acids. V was cut by 3 bases and J by 5 bases, with 14 bases left in between.

The chain links TRBV29-1 to TRBJ2-5; 11 positions agree with TRBD2. The CDR3 length is 18 residues. The junction had 14 bases not matched to a gene; V was cut back by 1 base and J by 4 bases. Germline CDR1 is SQVTM and CDR2 is ANQGSEA. CDR3 sequence (DNA): TGCAGCGTTGAAGGAGGTCTAGCGGGAGGTATTAGGTCAGAGACCCAGTACTTC. It codes for CSVEGGLAGGIRSETQYF.

This chain uses TRBV28 with TRBJ1-1, with D hard to call. CDR1 and CDR2 from the germline V gene are MDHEN and SYDVKM. The CDR3 has 14 amino acids. The V and J ends lost 3 bases and 5 bases respectively, with 13 bases between them. For the CDR3, the DNA is TGTGCCAGCAGTTTGAAACGGTCTGAAACTGAAGCTTTCTTT. Translating it yields CASSLKRSETEAFF.

The genes are TRBV7-9 and TRBJ2-5, with D unclear. CDR1 SEHNR and CDR2 FQNEAQ come from the germline V gene (reference sequence). This CDR3 has 12 amino acids. Trimming removed 3 bases at V and 2 bases at J, with 4 bases between. The CDR3 sequence is CASSFPQETQYF. CDR3 nucleotide sequence: TGTGCCAGCAGCTTCCCTCAAGAGACCCAGTACTTC.

This chain uses TRBV28 with TRBJ2-7; 7 nucleotides line up with TRBD1. The CDR3 consists of 15 residues. V shed 6 bases and J 2 bases; nucleotides not matched to a gene: 10. Germline V gives CDR1 MDHEN, CDR2 SYDVKM. The chain's CDR3 is CASSLTGARAYEQYF. CDR3 DNA sequence: TGTGCCAGCAGCTTAACAGGGGCGAGAGCCTACGAGCAGTACTTC.

This chain connects TRBV5-8 to TRBJ1-5; D is perhaps TRBD1 (6 bases). Germline CDR1 is SGHTS and CDR2 is YDEGEE. V gave up 4 bases and J gave up 5 bases, with 10 bases separating them. The CDR3 extends over 13 amino acids. The chain's CDR3 is CASSIQGYQPQHF. The DNA of the CDR3 is TGTGCCAGCAGCATACAGGGATATCAGCCCCAGCATTTT.